This paragraph reports one TCR beta chain. What this receptor recognizes is not known. Mismatch with germline at one junction end may stem from a read error. The data are from a study of spatial heterogeneity in lung cancer (dated by TCRdb to between 2018 and 2021). With regard to the full study: Beta-chain transcripts were consistently detected in greater numbers than alpha-chain transcripts, which likely reflects a higher abundance of beta-chain transcripts. At surgery, both alpha and beta chains were TCR-sequenced in some 220 tumor regions, about 64 matched nontumor lung samples and some 56 PBMC samples. TCR alpha and beta repertoires were quantitatively compared across multiple tumor regions, matched nontumor lung and blood in non-small cell lung cancer. In the raw uncorrected reads, each unique combination of TCR and UMI appeared on average more than ten times. TCR repertoire features were related to nonsynonymous mutation counts determined by whole-exome sequencing of tumor tissue. On the study overall, not on this receptor specifically: Ubiquitous expanded tumor TCRs showed up in blood more often at tumor resection than at routine follow-up. Additional single-cell paired TCR alpha and beta sequencing was considered necessary to confirm, at a functional level, the hypothesis that regional TCRs recognize regional mutations.

Interpreted using the paper, the time point label stands for: sample taken at primary tumor resection. TCR sequencing used whole RNA extracted from tumor and nontumor lung tissue, or from cryopreserved PBMC samples, without cell sorting. The donors were more than 65 patients from the lung TRACERx cohort who had early-stage, untreated non-small cell lung cancer. Patients were selected for TCR sequencing only if sufficient RNA was available from at least two tumor regions. Libraries were constructed by 5' RACE. Sequencing was carried out with a NextSeq 500. The TCR library protocol attached a unique molecular identifier to each TCR cDNA molecule to allow correction of PCR and sequencing errors. Per the authors' processing: TCR identification, UMI-based error correction and CDR3 extraction were performed with Decombinator tools. Expanded TCRs were defined as those above a frequency of 2 per 1,000, corresponding to the top 1% of the tumor frequency distribution. Rényi diversity was computed with the R vegan package after subsampling each repertoire 100 times to 5,000 TCRs. CDR3 similarity networks were constructed using string-kernel similarity of amino acid triplets, with links drawn between CDR3s whose pairwise similarity was above 0.82. TCRdb itself trimmed the public reads at Q25 with fastp, ran MiXCR and retained productive beta chains. Rows are unified per CDR3 protein, each entry keeping the most common DNA and genes. TCRdb assigned the V and J calls; the authors' analysis was not used. The sample table holds under 6,000 distinct CDR3 sequences, of which 28% were seen once. The ten biggest clones cover roughly 40% of the sample.

For CDR1 and CDR2, the germline V gene (reference sequence) lists MNHNY and SVGAGI. From the cysteine up to the phenylalanine, the CDR3 has a length of 16 residues. Just the 48-base CDR3 DNA is kept, in frame starting at base 1. Recombination connected TRBV6-6 to TRBJ1-3, and TRBD1 matches 10 of the central bases. The clonotype comes from a male donor with early-stage non-small cell lung cancer. The source was PBMCs, collected at surgery. The nucleotide sequence is TGTGCCAGCAGTCCCCGGGACAGGGGCTCTGAAAACACCATATATTTT. The encoded protein is CASSPRDRGSENTIYF.